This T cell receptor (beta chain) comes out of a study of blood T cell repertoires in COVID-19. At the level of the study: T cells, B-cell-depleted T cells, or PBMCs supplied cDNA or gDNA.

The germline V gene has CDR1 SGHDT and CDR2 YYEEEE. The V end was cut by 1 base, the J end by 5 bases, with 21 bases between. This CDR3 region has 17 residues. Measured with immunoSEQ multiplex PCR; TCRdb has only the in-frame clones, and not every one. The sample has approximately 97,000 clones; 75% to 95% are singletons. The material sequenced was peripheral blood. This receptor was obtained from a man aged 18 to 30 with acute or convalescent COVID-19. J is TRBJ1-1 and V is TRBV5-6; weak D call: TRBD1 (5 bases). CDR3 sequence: CASSLRGLMASGTEAFF. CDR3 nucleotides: TGTGCCAGCAGCTTGAGGGGACTAATGGCGAGTGGTACTGAAGCTTTCTTT.